This T cell receptor (beta chain) is from a study of blood T cell repertoires in COVID-19. The CDR3 is made up of 16 amino acids. Deletions cut 0 bases from V and 5 bases from J, with 15 bases between. Germline CDR1 reads LGHDT; CDR2 reads YNNKEL (reference sequence). Sequencing was performed with immunoSEQ multiplex PCR; in TCRdb, only in-frame clones are kept and a portion is missing. The sample contains some 200,000 clones, about 90% of which appear only once. The rearrangement joins TRBV3-1 (or the pseudogene TRBV3-2) to TRBJ2-3, with D possibly matching TRBD2 (5 bases). This receptor was obtained from a man in his forties with active or convalescent COVID-19. The sequencing sample was made of peripheral blood. CDR3 sequence reads: CASSQDMTTRGDTQYF. The DNA of the CDR3 is TGTGCCAGCAGCCAAGATATGACTACCCGCGGAGATACGCAGTATTTT.